This TCR beta chain derives from a study of metastatic and nonmetastatic thyroid tumors. In the study overall: Samples came from malignant and benign thyroid patients, and repertoires were compared across blood and tumor or nodule tissue. Regarding the study as a whole: Reported TCR beta diversity, measured in blood and tumor, was significantly higher for malignant thyroid tumors than for benign nodules.

Per the study methods: What underpinned the distant-metastasis classifier for papillary thyroid cancer was the set of CDR3 differences across clinicopathological groups. TCRdb used MiXCR to call clones anew from the PCR reads. TCRdb's processing, not the authors', yielded these V and J calls. This table holds 25,000 to 30,000 clones, roughly 20% found once. Thyroid surgery had not been preceded by any treatment in any patient. CDR1 and CDR2 (germline): SEHNR, FQNEAQ (reference sequence). The CDR3 loop spans 13 amino acids. Details on this clone: What it binds is unknown. This CDR3 is missing its conserved last phenylalanine or tryptophan, likely due to a read error.

The chain uses TRBV7-9 and TRBJ1-1; D not resolved. This receptor was obtained from a male donor with papillary thyroid cancer or a benign thyroid nodule (not recorded which). Some clones in this sample may be carry-over from other donors' samples. Sequenced sample: blood. CDR3 coding DNA: TGTGCCAGCAGCCTCGACATGAACCCTGAAGCTTTCTTA. This codes for CASSLDMNPEAFL.